The rows below give T cell receptor beta chains drawn from one sample of a study of cytomegalovirus exposure and HLA in healthy donors. Sequencing was performed with immunoSEQ multiplex PCR; in TCRdb, only in-frame clones are kept and a portion is missing. The sample holds over 85,000 clones; roughly 66% are singletons and the top ten take 2% to 2.5%. The sample taken for sequencing was PBMCs. Receptors were obtained from a man aged 30 to 39 in good health and CMV-seronegative. Both conserved end residues are part of each CDR3. The D gene is left open where the match is weak.

d_call cdr3_length v_call cdr3_aa
- 15 TRBV6-5 CASSYSGAYTDTQYF
- 15 TRBV11-2 CASSAYPTDNTEAFF
- 13 TRBV2 CASSRYNTGELFF
- 14 TRBV6-4 CASSESRSNSPLHF
- 13 TRBV29-1 CSVRDSSSYEQYF
- 18 TRBV14 CASSPPSWRELGTGELFF
TRBD1 15 TRBV30 CAWSGGQVLNQPQHF
- 14 TRBV2 CASHRDTLNEKLFF
- 15 TRBV28 CASSFQQAMNTEAFF
- 14 TRBV4-1 CASSQGGANYGYTF
TRBD1 18 TRBV7-3 CASSLRAVTGGGNTEAFF
TRBD1 12 TRBV25-1 CASRDRDYEQYF
TRBD1 15 TRBV30 CAWIYGQGLNYGYTF
- 14 TRBV30 CAWSDNRVGEKLFF
- 13 TRBV10-3 CAIMGGYQETQYF
- 14 TRBV18 CASSPGAERNTIYF
- 13 TRBV18 CASSPGQGNGYTF
- 13 TRBV19 CASSIQGTDTQYF
- 14 TRBV30 CAWSQGPEVKTQYF
TRBD2 14 TRBV7-9 CASSLPGGGGEQYF
- 13 TRBV27 CASSLLQDYEQYF
- 13 TRBV14 CASSDRLNTEAFF
- 15 TRBV27 CASSLSGASGNTIYF
- 13 TRBV6-4 CASSDTGNYGYTF
- 14 TRBV19 CASSIIPGAGEQFF
TRBD2 16 TRBV11-2 CASSPSGGSSYNEQFF
- 13 TRBV4-1 CASRRVANTEAFF
TRBD2 16 TRBV19 CASSILLAGVKDTQYF
- 13 TRBV5-6 CASSFDRNNEQFF
TRBD1 16 TRBV4-3 CASSQETGGGVYEQYF
TRBD2 18 TRBV10-1 CASSGNPAGTRNWNEQFF
- 16 TRBV7-9 CASSPEGMSSYNEQFF
- 11 TRBV29-1 CSVEWRLTQYF
TRBD1 17 TRBV5-6 CASSLTPGTGSNSPLHF